This TCR beta chain emerged from a study of cytomegalovirus exposure and HLA in healthy donors. Broader study findings: 87-base-pair reads could not separate some V segments, including TRBV6-2 and TRBV6-3. A few CMV-associated chains proved CMV antigen-specific in vitro. Associated with HLA alleles at 0.05 false discovery rate in a later analysis were fewer than 20,000 TCR beta sequences.

The CDR3 has 16 amino acids. From germline, CDR1 is KGHSH and CDR2 LQKENI. Losses at the gene ends were 5 bases for V and 1 base for J; bases not matched to a gene: 6. A multiplex PCR was run with 60 Vbeta primers and 13 Jbeta primers. In the source study's methods: A follow-up analysis tallied around 76 million unique TCR beta chains, approximately 11 million shared. Method: immunoSEQ multiplex PCR; TCRdb's copy keeps in-frame clones and lacks some. That table furnishes V, J and clone size, whereas the DNA furnished D and trimming. Found here are under 200,000 clones, roughly 80% of them singletons; the top ten hold under 1.5%. This clone has a single count. Its antigen is unknown.

Sequencing was performed on PBMCs. The rearrangement joins TRBV18 to TRBJ2-1, with 9 bases identical to TRBD1. The source is a man in his fifties in good health and CMV-seropositive. The CDR3 DNA follows: TGTGCCAGCTCAAGAGGGGGACAGGGTTCCTACAATGAGCAGTTCTTC. It yields the protein CASSRGGQGSYNEQFF.